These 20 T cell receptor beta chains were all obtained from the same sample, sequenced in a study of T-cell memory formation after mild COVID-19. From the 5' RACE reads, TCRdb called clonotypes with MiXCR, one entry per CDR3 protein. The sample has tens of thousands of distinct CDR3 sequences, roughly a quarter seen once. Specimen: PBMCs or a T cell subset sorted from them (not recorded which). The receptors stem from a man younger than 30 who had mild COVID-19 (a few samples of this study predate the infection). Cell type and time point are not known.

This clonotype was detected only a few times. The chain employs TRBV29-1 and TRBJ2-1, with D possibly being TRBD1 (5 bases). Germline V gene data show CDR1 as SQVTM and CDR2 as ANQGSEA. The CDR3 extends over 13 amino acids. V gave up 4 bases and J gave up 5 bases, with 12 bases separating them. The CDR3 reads CSVGQGEDNEQFF. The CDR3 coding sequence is TGCAGCGTTGGCCAGGGTGAGGACAATGAGCAGTTCTTC.

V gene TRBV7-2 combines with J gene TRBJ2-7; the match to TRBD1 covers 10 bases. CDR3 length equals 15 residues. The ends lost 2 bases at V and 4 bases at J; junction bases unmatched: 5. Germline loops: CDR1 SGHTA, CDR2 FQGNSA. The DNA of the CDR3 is TGTGCCAGCAGCTTACCGCAGGACAGGGGGTACGAGCAGTACTTC. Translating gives CASSLPQDRGYEQYF.

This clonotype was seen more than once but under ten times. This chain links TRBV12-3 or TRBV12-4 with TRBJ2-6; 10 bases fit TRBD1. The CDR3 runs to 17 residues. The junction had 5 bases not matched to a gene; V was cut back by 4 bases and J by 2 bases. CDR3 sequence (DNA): TGTGCCAGCAGTTCCGGACAGGGGGATGCTGGGGCCAACGTCCTGACTTTC. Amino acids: CASSSGQGDAGANVLTF.

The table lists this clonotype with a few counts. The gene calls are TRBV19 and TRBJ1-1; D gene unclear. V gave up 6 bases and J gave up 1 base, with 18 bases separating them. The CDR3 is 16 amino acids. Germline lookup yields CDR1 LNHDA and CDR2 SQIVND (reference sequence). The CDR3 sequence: CASRISYRRRNTEAFF. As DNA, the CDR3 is TGTGCCAGTAGAATCTCGTATCGGAGGAGGAACACTGAAGCTTTCTTT.

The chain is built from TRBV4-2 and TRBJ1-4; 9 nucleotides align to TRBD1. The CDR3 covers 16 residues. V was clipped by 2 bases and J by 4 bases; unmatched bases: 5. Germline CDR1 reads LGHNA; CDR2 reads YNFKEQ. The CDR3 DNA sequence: TGTGCCAGCAGCCAACCCCCGGGACAGGGTAATGAAAAACTGTTTTTT. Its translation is CASSQPPGQGNEKLFF.

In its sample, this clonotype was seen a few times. The chain's CDR3 is CASSYTSRNTIYF. In DNA, the CDR3 is TGTGCCAGCAGTTACACGTCTCGAAACACCATATATTTT. The chain links TRBV6-6 to TRBJ1-3; no firm D call. The V and J ends lost 2 bases and 5 bases respectively, with 7 bases between them. The CDR3 totals 13 residues. The germline V gene has CDR1 MNHNY and CDR2 SVGAGI (reference sequence).

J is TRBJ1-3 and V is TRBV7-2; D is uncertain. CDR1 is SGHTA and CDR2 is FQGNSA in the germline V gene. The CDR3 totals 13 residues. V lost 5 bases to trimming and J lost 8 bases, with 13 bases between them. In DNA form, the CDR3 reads TGTGCCAGCAGCCTCCTTTTCGGGGACACCATATATTTT. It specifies CASSLLFGDTIYF.

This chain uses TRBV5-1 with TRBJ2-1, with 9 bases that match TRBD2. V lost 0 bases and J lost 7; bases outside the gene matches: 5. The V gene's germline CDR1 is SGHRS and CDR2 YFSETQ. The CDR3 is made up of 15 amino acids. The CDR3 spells CASSLGVAGANEQFF. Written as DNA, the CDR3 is TGCGCCAGCAGCTTGGGGGTAGCGGGGGCAAATGAGCAGTTCTTC.

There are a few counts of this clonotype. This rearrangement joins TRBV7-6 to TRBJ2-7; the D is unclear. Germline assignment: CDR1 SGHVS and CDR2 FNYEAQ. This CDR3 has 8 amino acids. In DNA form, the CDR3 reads TGCGGGTTCTACGAGCAGTACGTC. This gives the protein CGFYEQYV.

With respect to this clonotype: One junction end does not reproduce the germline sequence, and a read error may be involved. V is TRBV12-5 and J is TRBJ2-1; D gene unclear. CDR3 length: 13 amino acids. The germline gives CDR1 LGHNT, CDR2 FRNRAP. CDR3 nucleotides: TGTGCTAGTGCTTTGGCACCGCACAATGAGCAGTTCTTC. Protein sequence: CASALAPHNEQFF.

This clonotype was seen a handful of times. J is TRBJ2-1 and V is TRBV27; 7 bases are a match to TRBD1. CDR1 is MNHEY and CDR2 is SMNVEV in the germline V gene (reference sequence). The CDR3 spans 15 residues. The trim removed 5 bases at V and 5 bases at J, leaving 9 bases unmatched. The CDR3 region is CASSPGQQSHNEQFF. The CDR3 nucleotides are TGTGCCAGCAGTCCGGGACAGCAATCTCACAATGAGCAGTTCTTC.

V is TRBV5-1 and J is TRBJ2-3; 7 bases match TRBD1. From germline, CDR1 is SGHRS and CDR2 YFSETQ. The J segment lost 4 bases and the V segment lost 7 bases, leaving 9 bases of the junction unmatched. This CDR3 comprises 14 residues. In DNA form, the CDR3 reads TGCGCCAGCGCGAGGGGGCCAGGCCCAGATACGCAGTATTTT. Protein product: CASARGPGPDTQYF.

CDR3 sequence (DNA): TGCGCCAGCAGTCAAAACTGGGGGTCCTACGAGCAGTACTTC. Amino acids: CASSQNWGSYEQYF. This chain joins TRBV4-3 and TRBJ2-7; D possibly matches TRBD1 or TRBD2 (5 bases each). Germline lookup yields CDR1 LGHNA and CDR2 YSLEER. This CDR3 has 14 amino acids. Between the trimmed V and J ends, which lost 6 bases and 1 base, there was a span of 13 bases.

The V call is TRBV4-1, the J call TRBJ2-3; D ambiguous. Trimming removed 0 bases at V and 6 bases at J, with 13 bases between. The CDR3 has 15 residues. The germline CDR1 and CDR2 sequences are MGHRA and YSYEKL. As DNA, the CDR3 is TGCGCCAGCAGCCAAGAGTCCCACGTCATTGATACGCAGTATTTT. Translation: CASSQESHVIDTQYF.

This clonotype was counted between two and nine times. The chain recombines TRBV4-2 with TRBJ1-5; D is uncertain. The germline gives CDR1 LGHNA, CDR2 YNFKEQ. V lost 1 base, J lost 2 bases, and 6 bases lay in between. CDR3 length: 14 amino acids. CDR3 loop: CASSQVWGNQPQHF. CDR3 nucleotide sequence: TGTGCCAGCAGCCAAGTCTGGGGCAATCAGCCCCAGCATTTT.

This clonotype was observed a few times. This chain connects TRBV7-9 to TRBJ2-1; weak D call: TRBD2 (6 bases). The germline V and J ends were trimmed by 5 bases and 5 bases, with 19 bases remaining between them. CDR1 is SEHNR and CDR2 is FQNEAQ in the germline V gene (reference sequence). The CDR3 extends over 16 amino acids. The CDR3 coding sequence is TGTGCCAGCAGCCCTCCCGGCAGGCCGGGGGACAATGAGCAGTTCTTC. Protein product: CASSPPGRPGDNEQFF. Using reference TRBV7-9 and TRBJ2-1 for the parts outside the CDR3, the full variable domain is DTGVSQNPRHKITKRGQNVTFRCDPISEHNRLYWYRQTLGQGPEFLTYFQNEAQLEKSRLLSDRFSAERPKGSFSTLEIQRTEQGDSAMYLCASSPPGRPGDNEQFFGPGTRLTVL.

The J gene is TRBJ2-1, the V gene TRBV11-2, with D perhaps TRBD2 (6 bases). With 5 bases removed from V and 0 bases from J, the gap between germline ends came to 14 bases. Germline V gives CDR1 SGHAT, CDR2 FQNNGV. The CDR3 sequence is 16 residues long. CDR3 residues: CASSVNGGNSYNEQFF. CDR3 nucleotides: TGTGCCAGCAGCGTCAACGGGGGTAACTCCTACAATGAGCAGTTCTTC.

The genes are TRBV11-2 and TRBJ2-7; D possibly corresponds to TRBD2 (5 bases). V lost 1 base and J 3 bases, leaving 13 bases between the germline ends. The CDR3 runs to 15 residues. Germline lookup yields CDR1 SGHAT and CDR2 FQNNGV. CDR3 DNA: TGTGCCAGCAGCTTAGGGTCAGGACTCAACTACGAGCAGTACGTC. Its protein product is CASSLGSGLNYEQYV.

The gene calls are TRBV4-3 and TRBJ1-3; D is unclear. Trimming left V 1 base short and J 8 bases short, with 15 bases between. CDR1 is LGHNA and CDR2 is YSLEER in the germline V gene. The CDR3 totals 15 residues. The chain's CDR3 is CASSQGGWRVDTIYF. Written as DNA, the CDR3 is TGCGCCAGCAGCCAAGGCGGTTGGAGGGTGGACACCATATATTTT.

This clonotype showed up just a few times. The CDR3 DNA reads as TGCGCCAGCAGCCATCCAGACAGAAACGAGCAGTTCTTC. This translates into CASSHPDRNEQFF. The chain couples TRBV4-1 to TRBJ2-1; perhaps TRBD1 as D (5 bases). In germline, CDR1 is MGHRA, CDR2 YSYEKL. The V end lost 3 bases, the J end lost 10 bases, and 13 bases lay between the germline ends. The CDR3 extends over 13 amino acids.